The source of this T cell receptor (beta chain) is a study of cytotoxic CD8 clonotypes in ibrutinib-treated CLL. About the study: By median roughly 74 months, roughly twelve had progressed and about 15 stayed remitted; responses had been 2 complete and 25 or so partial. Samples showed on average about 280,000 productive templates and approximately 94,000 productive rearrangements. Study observations and caveats: The study found clonality rose at ibrutinib response, then fell toward baseline at progression.

CDR1 and CDR2 from the germline V gene are LGHNA and YSLEER. Unmatched junction bases numbered 11, after V lost 9 bases and J lost 10 bases. The CDR3 consists of 13 residues. The method was immunoSEQ multiplex PCR; TCRdb's version includes in-frame clones alone and lacks a portion of them. This sample carries 150,000 to 250,000 clones, around three quarters of them seen once, and the ten largest clones take 13%. A word on this clone: What it binds is not known.

This clonotype was sampled from a human donor with chronic lymphocytic leukemia. The chain carries TRBV4-3 and TRBJ2-1; 8 bases align to TRBD1. The sample was PBMCs, taken after 24 months of ibrutinib treatment. The CDR3 DNA reads TGCGCCAGTAAAGCATCAGGGGGCGGAGAGCAGTTCTTC. Residues: CASKASGGGEQFF.